A single sample is the source of the 27 T cell receptor beta chains below, sequenced in a study of T-cell reconstitution after alpha-beta-depleted transplantation in children. Molecular barcoding with unique molecular identifiers was used for the TCRbeta library. From the PCR reads, TCRdb called clonotypes with MiXCR, one entry per CDR3 protein. The data hold roughly 790,000 distinct CDR3 sequences, with around 17% observed a single time. This material consisted of PBMCs, mostly from graft donor cells, taken 360 days after TCRalphabeta/CD19-depleted stem cell transplant. All receptors derive from a male patient under 18 who had a stem cell transplant for acute lymphoblastic leukemia, so the T cells may come from the graft donor.

This clonotype was recorded a few times. The chain combines TRBV27 with TRBJ2-7; TRBD2 agrees at 8 bases. Trimming cost V 5 bases and J 0 bases; bases outside gene matches: 12. Per the germline V gene, CDR1 is MNHEY and CDR2 is SMNVEV (reference sequence). This CDR3 is built from 17 residues. The CDR3 here is CASSLLPASGGSYEQYF. The CDR3, as DNA: TGTGCCAGCAGTCTCCTACCCGCCAGCGGGGGCTCCTACGAGCAGTACTTC.

This clonotype was detected only a few times. The CDR3 nucleotides are TGCGCCAGCAGCTTCTGGGAGGCAGCCCAAGAGACCCAGTACTTC. Translating it yields CASSFWEAAQETQYF. V gene TRBV5-1 combines with J gene TRBJ2-5, with a weak D call TRBD2 (6 bases). V was trimmed by 2 bases and J by 1 base, leaving 12 bases between them. CDR1 and CDR2 from the germline V gene are SGHRS and YFSETQ. This CDR3 region has 15 residues.

This clonotype has a handful of counts. This chain connects TRBV12-3 or TRBV12-4 to TRBJ1-2, with 7 bases aligning to TRBD1. J gave up 7 bases and V 8 bases, and 13 bases lay outside the gene matches. This CDR3 has 14 residues. The CDR3 DNA reads TGTGCCAGCGGTCCATTTAAGGGGGCGCTTGGCTACACCTTC. Protein: CASGPFKGALGYTF.

This clonotype came up a few times. The genes are TRBV4-1 and TRBJ2-7, with 9 bases fitting TRBD2. V was pared by 0 bases and J by 2 bases, with 14 bases of the junction left unmatched. The CDR3 spans 19 residues. Germline lookup yields CDR1 MGHRA and CDR2 YSYEKL. The CDR3 DNA sequence: TGCGCCAGCAGCCAAGATCATAGCGGGAGTCTGTGGGAAACCTACGAGCAGTACTTC. Translated: CASSQDHSGSLWETYEQYF.

The chain employs TRBV12-3 or TRBV12-4 and TRBJ1-5; 7 bases map to TRBD1. The junction had 11 bases not matched to a gene; V was cut back by 6 bases and J by 9 bases. The CDR3 contains 14 residues. The CDR3 spells CASSRTGSLGPQHF. DNA for the CDR3: TGTGCCAGCAGCCGGACAGGTTCTCTAGGGCCCCAGCATTTT.

This clonotype was recorded at least ten times. Its ends do not fully match the called genes, so a read error is possible. The V gene is TRBV5-1, the J gene TRBJ2-2; weak D call: TRBD1 (5 bases). Germline V gives CDR1 SGHRS, CDR2 YFSETQ. This CDR3 comprises 13 residues. CDR3 nucleotides: TGTGCCAGCAGCTCGACAGACACCGGGGAGCTGTTTTTT. Protein product: CASSSTDTGELFF. Supplemented by reference TRBV5-1 and TRBJ2-2, the full variable domain reads KAGVTQTPRYLIKTRGQQVTLSCSPISGHRSVSWYQQTPGQGLQFLFEYFSETQRNKGNFPGRFSGRQFSNSRSEMNVSTLELGDSALYLCASSSTDTGELFFGEGSRLTVL.

In this sample, this clonotype turned up a few times. CDR3 in amino acids: CASNPGVPSYEQYF. The CDR3 bases are TGCGCCAGCAACCCCGGAGTCCCCTCCTACGAGCAGTACTTC. V and J are TRBV5-1 and TRBJ2-7; D unclear. In germline, CDR1 is SGHRS, CDR2 YFSETQ. Trimming cost V 6 bases and J 0 bases, with 13 bases left between them. This CDR3 is built from 14 residues.

This clonotype was counted between two and nine times. The chain carries TRBV15 and TRBJ1-1; D uncertain. The CDR3 spans 15 residues. CDR1 is LNHNV and CDR2 is YYDKDF in the germline V gene (reference sequence). V lost 0 bases and J 1 base, leaving 9 bases between the germline ends. The CDR3 DNA is TGTGCCACCAGCAGAGAAGGCAGACCGAACACTGAAGCTTTCTTT. Protein: CATSREGRPNTEAFF.

The chain has TRBV20-1 and TRBJ2-7, with unresolved D. The germline gives CDR1 DFQATT, CDR2 SNEGSKA (reference sequence). The ends were cut back, 5 bases at V and 5 bases at J, with 7 bases in the middle. The CDR3 has 10 residues. Here the CDR3 DNA reads TGCAGTGCTGGAAGGGACGAGCAGTACTTC. Encoded protein: CSAGRDEQYF.

This clonotype was observed a few times. The chain is built from TRBV5-1 and TRBJ1-4; D unresolved. The V end was cut by 0 bases, the J end by 2 bases, with 14 bases between. CDR1 and CDR2 (germline): SGHRS, YFSETQ. This CDR3 spans 17 amino acids. CDR3 nucleotide sequence: TGCGCCAGCAGCTTGGCCCTAGGTGGTACGACTAATGAAAAACTGTTTTTT. Translating gives CASSLALGGTTNEKLFF.

This clonotype was seen more than once but under ten times. This chain connects TRBV5-1 to TRBJ2-7; 10 positions match TRBD2. V shed 0 bases, J shed 6 bases, and the junction held 9 bases outside the gene matches. The CDR3 extends over 16 amino acids. Germline values: CDR1 SGHRS, CDR2 YFSETQ. The CDR3 sequence: CASSLGATSGQLEQYF. The CDR3 nucleotides are TGCGCCAGCAGCTTGGGTGCGACTAGCGGGCAGCTCGAGCAGTACTTC.

The chain joins TRBV7-9 to TRBJ2-3, with 7 bases identical to TRBD2. Germline V gene sequence: CDR1 SEHNR, CDR2 FQNEAQ (reference sequence). The CDR3 spans 15 residues. The ends lost 3 bases at V and 5 bases at J; junction bases unmatched: 8. The CDR3 sequence is CASSLGAGVGDTQYF. The CDR3 nucleotides are TGTGCCAGCAGCTTGGGCGCGGGAGTAGGAGATACGCAGTATTTT. Variable domain in full (rest from reference TRBV7-9 and TRBJ2-3): DTGVSQNPRHKITKRGQNVTFRCDPISEHNRLYWYRQTLGQGPEFLTYFQNEAQLEKSRLLSDRFSAERPKGSFSTLEIQRTEQGDSAMYLCASSLGAGVGDTQYFGPGTRLTVL.

This clonotype occurred many times. This CDR3 reads CASSWTGTQYF. CDR3 coding DNA: TGTGCCAGCAGTTGGACCGGTACGCAGTATTTT. The chain has TRBV27 and TRBJ2-3; D not resolved. The CDR3 loop spans 11 amino acids. V lost 4 bases and J 8 bases, leaving 7 bases between the germline ends. Germline values: CDR1 MNHEY, CDR2 SMNVEV (reference sequence).

This clonotype has a single count. V usage is TRBV7-6 and J usage is TRBJ1-4; TRBD1 matches at 9 bases. Germline CDR1 is SGHVS and CDR2 is FNYEAQ. J was trimmed by 6 bases and V by 5 bases; bases with no gene match: 1. The CDR3 runs to 13 residues. This chain's CDR3 is CASSDRGDEKLFF. For the CDR3, the DNA is TGTGCCAGCAGCGACAGGGGGGATGAAAAACTGTTTTTT.

The genes are TRBV4-1 and TRBJ2-1; TRBD2 agrees at 12 bases. This CDR3 spans 17 amino acids. CDR1 MGHRA and CDR2 YSYEKL come from the germline V gene. The ends lost 2 bases at V and 5 bases at J; junction bases unmatched: 7. The CDR3 reads CASSQLAGGPLDNEQFF. CDR3 DNA sequence: TGCGCCAGCAGCCAACTAGCGGGAGGGCCGCTCGACAATGAGCAGTTCTTC.

This clonotype appeared many times. V is TRBV12-3 or TRBV12-4 and J is TRBJ1-3; no reliable D call. V was cut by 3 bases and J by 1 base, with 7 bases left in between. The CDR3 consists of 14 residues. DNA for the CDR3: TGTGCCAGCAGTTTTTACCGGTCTGGAAACACCATATATTTT. It codes for CASSFYRSGNTIYF.

This clonotype was observed a few times. The rearrangement joins TRBV19 to TRBJ1-4; no firm D call. Trimming left V 1 base short and J 10 bases short, with 16 bases between. Germline loops: CDR1 LNHDA, CDR2 SQIVND (reference sequence). The CDR3 spans 15 residues. The CDR3 sequence is CASSIVTPVEGKLFF. The CDR3 DNA sequence: TGTGCCAGTAGTATAGTCACTCCAGTTGAAGGAAAACTGTTTTTT.

The gene calls are TRBV11-2 and TRBJ2-3; 8 nucleotides match TRBD1. This CDR3 contains 13 residues. CDR1 and CDR2 (germline): SGHAT, FQNNGV. The junction had 6 bases not matched to a gene; V was cut back by 0 bases and J by 13 bases. This chain's CDR3 is CASSLDLRGRKYF. The DNA for the CDR3 is TGTGCCAGCAGCTTAGATCTCAGGGGGCGCAAGTATTTT.

There are a few counts of this clonotype. The rearrangement uses TRBV9 and TRBJ2-5; a weak D match, TRBD1 (6 bases). Trimming left V 0 bases short and J 4 bases short, with 13 bases between. This CDR3 spans 15 amino acids. CDR1 is SGDLS and CDR2 is YYNGEE in the germline V gene. The CDR3 DNA reads as TGTGCCAGCAGCGTAGATGTGGGGGCGGGAGAGACCCAGTACTTC. Protein: CASSVDVGAGETQYF.

The CDR3 bases are TGCAGCGTTGGGGAAAGTTCCCGCGGTCAGCCCCAGCATTTT. This sequence encodes CSVGESSRGQPQHF. This chain links TRBV29-1 with TRBJ1-5; D not resolved. The V gene's germline CDR1 is SQVTM and CDR2 ANQGSEA. This CDR3 is built from 14 residues. Trimming took off 4 bases at V and 6 bases at J, with 16 bases between the two ends.

The CDR3 protein is CASSVWAVATDTQYF. The CDR3 bases are TGTGCCAGCAGTGTTTGGGCCGTGGCCACAGATACGCAGTATTTT. The V call is TRBV2, the J call TRBJ2-3; no clear D gene. The V gene lost 4 bases and the J gene lost 2 bases, with 13 bases spanning the gap. Germline CDR1 is SNHLY and CDR2 is FYNNEI. CDR3 length equals 15 residues.

The chain has TRBV12-3 or TRBV12-4 and TRBJ2-1, with 11 bases matching TRBD2. This CDR3 spans 16 amino acids. The trim removed 6 bases at V and 4 bases at J, leaving 8 bases unmatched. In nucleotides, the CDR3 is TGTGCCAGCAGATCCTTAGCGGGAGGGCTATACAATGAGCAGTTCTTC. It encodes CASRSLAGGLYNEQFF.

This clonotype has a count of ten or more. V is TRBV7-2 and J is TRBJ1-6; D call uncertain. The length of the CDR3 is 16 residues. Germline loops: CDR1 SGHTA, CDR2 FQGNSA. V lost 5 bases to trimming and J lost 6 bases, with 17 bases between them. The CDR3: CASSGGRNSGNSPLHF. The CDR3 DNA is TGTGCCAGCAGCGGAGGGCGGAACTCTGGTAATTCACCCCTCCACTTT. Together with reference TRBV7-2 and TRBJ1-6, the CDR3 gives the full variable domain: GAGVSQSPSNKVTEKGKDVELRCDPISGHTALYWYRQSLGQGLEFLIYFQGNSAPDKSGLPSDRFSAERTGGSVSTLTIQRTQQEDSAVYLCASSGGRNSGNSPLHFGNGTRLTVT.

This clonotype has more than one count but fewer than ten. The chain uses TRBV11-2 and TRBJ2-4; perhaps TRBD2 as D (6 bases). Germline V lookup: CDR1 SGHAT, CDR2 FQNNGV. V was clipped by 2 bases and J by 0 bases, with 20 bases between them. The length of the CDR3 is 19 residues. CDR3 sequence reads: CASSLITRFWGLAKNIQYF. The DNA for the CDR3 is TGTGCCAGCAGCTTAATTACACGGTTTTGGGGACTAGCCAAAAACATTCAGTACTTC.

This clonotype has a handful of counts. The J gene is TRBJ2-1, the V gene TRBV14; D is possibly TRBD1 (6 bases). This CDR3 spans 15 amino acids. The germline V gene encodes CDR1 SGHDN and CDR2 FVKESK. V was clipped by 4 bases and J by 5 bases, with 15 bases between them. The CDR3 region has the DNA TGTGCCAGCAGCCTGGACAGTCTGGAGAACAATGAGCAGTTCTTC. It encodes CASSLDSLENNEQFF.

This clonotype occurred a few times. This rearrangement joins TRBV5-4 to TRBJ2-3; D gene ambiguous. The CDR3 contains 13 residues. V lost 1 base and J lost 4, with 7 bases in between. Per the germline V gene, CDR1 is SGHNT and CDR2 is YYREEE (reference sequence). The CDR3 bases are TGTGCCAGCAGCTTGTGGCCCCCAGATACGCAGTATTTT. Translating gives CASSLWPPDTQYF. The entire variable domain, with the rest obtained from reference TRBV5-4 and TRBJ2-3, is as follows: ETGVTQSPTHLIKTRGQQVTLRCSSQSGHNTVSWYQQALGQGPQFIFQYYREEENGRGNFPPRFSGLQFPNYSSELNVNALELDDSALYLCASSLWPPDTQYFGPGTRLTVL.

The rearrangement uses TRBV7-2 and TRBJ2-2, with TRBD2 identical over 12 bases. CDR1 and CDR2 (germline): SGHTA, FQGNSA. This CDR3 contains 19 residues. Germline trimming cut 0 bases from V and 5 bases from J; bases unmatched to any gene: 10. The CDR3, as DNA: TGTGCCAGCAGCTTAGCGCCGGGGGGACTAGCGGGTGTAACCGGGGAGCTGTTTTTT. It is translated as CASSLAPGGLAGVTGELFF.